This T cell receptor beta chain was recorded in a study of blood T cell repertoires in COVID-19. As for the study in general: Italy, Spain and the United States were the sources of the convalescent and acute COVID-19 samples. Sources were T cells, B-cell-depleted T cells, or PBMCs; the material itself was cDNA or gDNA.

Methods used by the authors: Reference gene primer amplification gave estimated nucleated cell counts. Some clones are missing from TCRdb's copy, which holds only in-frame ones; the method was immunoSEQ multiplex PCR. The V and J calls and clone size are taken from that table; D and trimming were inferred from the DNA. Among 240,000 or so clones listed, about four fifths were seen once. The CDR3 totals 13 residues. Germline CDR1 SGHAT, CDR2 FQNNGV. The germline V and J ends were trimmed by 5 bases and 5 bases, with 12 bases remaining between them. Sequenced sample: peripheral blood. This sequence originates from a woman aged 18-29 years with acute or convalescent COVID-19. The rearrangement links TRBV11-2 to TRBJ2-5; D unclear. CDR3 bases: TGTGCCAGCAGCCCAGGAAATAGGGAGACCCAGTACTTC. Encoded protein: CASSPGNRETQYF.